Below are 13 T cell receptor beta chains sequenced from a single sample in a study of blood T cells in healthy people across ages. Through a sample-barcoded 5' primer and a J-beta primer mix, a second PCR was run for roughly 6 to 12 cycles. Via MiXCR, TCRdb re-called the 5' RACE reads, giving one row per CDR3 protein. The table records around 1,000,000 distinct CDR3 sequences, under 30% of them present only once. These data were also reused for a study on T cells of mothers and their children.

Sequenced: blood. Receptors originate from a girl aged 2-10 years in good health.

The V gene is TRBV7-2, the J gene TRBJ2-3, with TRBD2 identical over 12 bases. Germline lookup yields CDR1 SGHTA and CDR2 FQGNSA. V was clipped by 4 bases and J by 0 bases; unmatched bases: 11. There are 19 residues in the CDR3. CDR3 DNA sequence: TGTGCCAGCAGCTCTGGACTAGCGGGACCCTCCCAAAGCACAGATACGCAGTATTTT. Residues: CASSSGLAGPSQSTDTQYF.

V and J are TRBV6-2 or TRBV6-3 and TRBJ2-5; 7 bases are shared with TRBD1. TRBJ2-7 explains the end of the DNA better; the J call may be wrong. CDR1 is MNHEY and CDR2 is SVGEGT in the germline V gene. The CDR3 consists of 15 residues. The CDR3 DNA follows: TGTGCCAGCAGTTATCTGACAGGGATCTCCTACGAGCAGTACTTC. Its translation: CASSYLTGISYEQYF.

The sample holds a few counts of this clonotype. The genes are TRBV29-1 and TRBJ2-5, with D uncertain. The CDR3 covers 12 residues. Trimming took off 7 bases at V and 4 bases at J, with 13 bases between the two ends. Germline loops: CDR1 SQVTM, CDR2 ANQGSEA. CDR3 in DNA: TGCAGCGCCTCCGCTAACTCAGAGACCCAGTACTTC. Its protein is CSASANSETQYF.

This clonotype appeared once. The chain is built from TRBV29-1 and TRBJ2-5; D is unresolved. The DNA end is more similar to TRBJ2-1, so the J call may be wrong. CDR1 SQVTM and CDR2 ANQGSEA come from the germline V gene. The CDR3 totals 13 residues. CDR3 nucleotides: TGCAGCGTTGTGATAGCTACCTACAATGAGCAGTTCTTC. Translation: CSVVIATYNEQFF.

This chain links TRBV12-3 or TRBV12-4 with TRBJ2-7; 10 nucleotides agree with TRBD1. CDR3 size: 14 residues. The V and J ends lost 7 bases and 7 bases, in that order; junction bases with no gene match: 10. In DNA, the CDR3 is TGTGCCAGCAATCGGGGACAGGGGAATAGGGAGCAGTACTTC. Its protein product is CASNRGQGNREQYF.

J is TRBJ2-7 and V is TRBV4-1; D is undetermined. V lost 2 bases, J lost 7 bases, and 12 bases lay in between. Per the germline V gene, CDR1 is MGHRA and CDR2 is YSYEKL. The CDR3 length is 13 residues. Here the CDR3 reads CASSQRVGREQYF. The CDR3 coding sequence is TGCGCCAGCAGCCAACGGGTAGGGCGGGAGCAGTACTTC.

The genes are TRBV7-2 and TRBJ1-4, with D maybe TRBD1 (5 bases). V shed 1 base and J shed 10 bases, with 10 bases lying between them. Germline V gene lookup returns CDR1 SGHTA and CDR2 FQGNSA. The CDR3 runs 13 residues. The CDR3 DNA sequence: TGTGCCAGCAGCTTAGAGATCGGGGGAAAACTGTTTTTT. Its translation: CASSLEIGGKLFF.

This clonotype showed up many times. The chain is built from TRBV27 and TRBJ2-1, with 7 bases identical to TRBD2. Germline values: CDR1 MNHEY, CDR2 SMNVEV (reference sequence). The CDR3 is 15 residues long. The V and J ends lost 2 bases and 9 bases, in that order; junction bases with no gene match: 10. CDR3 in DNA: TGTGCCAGCAGTTTAACTAGCGCCACGAACGGTGAGCAGTTCTTC. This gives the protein CASSLTSATNGEQFF.

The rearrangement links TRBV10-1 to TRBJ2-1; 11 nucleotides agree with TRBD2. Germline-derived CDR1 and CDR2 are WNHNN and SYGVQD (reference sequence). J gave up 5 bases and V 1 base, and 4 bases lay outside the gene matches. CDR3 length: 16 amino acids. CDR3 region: CASSEYLGLADNEQFF. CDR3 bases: TGCGCCAGCAGTGAGTACCTGGGACTAGCGGACAATGAGCAGTTCTTC.

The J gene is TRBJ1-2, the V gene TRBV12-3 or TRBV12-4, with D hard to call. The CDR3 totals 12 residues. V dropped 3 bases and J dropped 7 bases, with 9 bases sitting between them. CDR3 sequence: CASSFLSGGYTF. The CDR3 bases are TGTGCCAGCAGTTTCTTGTCAGGTGGCTACACCTTC.

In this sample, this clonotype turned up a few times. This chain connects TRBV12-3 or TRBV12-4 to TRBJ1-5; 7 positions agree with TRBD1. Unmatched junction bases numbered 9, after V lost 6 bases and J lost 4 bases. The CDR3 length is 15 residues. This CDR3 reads CASSWSGDRNQPQHF. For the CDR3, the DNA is TGTGCCAGCAGCTGGTCGGGGGACAGAAATCAGCCCCAGCATTTT.

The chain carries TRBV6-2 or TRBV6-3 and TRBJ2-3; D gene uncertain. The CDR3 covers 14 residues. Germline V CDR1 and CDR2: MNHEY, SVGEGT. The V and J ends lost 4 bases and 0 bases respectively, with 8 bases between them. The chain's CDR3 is CASSSATSTDTQYF. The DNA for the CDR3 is TGTGCCAGCAGTTCTGCGACTAGCACAGATACGCAGTATTTT.

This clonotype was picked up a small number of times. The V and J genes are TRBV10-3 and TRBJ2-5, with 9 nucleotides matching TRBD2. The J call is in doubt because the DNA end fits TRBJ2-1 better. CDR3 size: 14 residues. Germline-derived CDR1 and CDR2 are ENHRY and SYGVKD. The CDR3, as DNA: TGTGCCAGCCAACCGGGACTAGCTATAAATGAGCAGTTCTTC. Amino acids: CASQPGLAINEQFF.